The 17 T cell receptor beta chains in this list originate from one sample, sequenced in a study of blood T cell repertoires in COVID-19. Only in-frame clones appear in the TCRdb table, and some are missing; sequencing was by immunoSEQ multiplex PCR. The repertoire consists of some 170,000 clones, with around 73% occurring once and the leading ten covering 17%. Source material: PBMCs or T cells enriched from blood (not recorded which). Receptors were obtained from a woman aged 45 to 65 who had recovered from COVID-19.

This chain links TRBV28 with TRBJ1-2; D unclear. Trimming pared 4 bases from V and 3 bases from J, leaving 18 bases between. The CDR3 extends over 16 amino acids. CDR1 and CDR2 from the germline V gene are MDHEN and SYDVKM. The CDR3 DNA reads TGTGCCAGCAGTTCCAGCAAGGGCAGGAGGGACTATGGCTACACCTTC. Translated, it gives CASSSSKGRRDYGYTF.

In DNA, the CDR3 is TGTGCCAGCAGCTTAGGGGGGACAGGGGTGAGCGAGCAGTACTTC. Its protein is CASSLGGTGVSEQYF. The J gene is TRBJ2-7, the V gene TRBV11-2, with 10 bases lining up with TRBD1. The CDR3 sequence is 15 residues long. V dropped 1 base and J dropped 6; count of bases not matched to a gene: 6. From germline, CDR1 is SGHAT and CDR2 FQNNGV.

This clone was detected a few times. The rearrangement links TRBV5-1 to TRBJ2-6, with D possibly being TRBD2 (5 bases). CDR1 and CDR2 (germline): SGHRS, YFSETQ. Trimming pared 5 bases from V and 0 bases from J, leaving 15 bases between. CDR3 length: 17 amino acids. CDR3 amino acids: CASRASGGLSGANVLTF. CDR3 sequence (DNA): TGCGCCAGCAGGGCCTCTGGCGGACTCTCTGGGGCCAACGTCCTGACTTTC.

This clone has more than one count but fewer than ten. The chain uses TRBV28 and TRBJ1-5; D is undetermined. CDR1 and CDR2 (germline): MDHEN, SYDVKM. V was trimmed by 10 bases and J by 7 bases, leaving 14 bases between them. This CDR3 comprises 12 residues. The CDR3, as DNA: TGTGCCACTTGGCGATTGGGCCAGCCCCAGCATTTT. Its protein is CATWRLGQPQHF.

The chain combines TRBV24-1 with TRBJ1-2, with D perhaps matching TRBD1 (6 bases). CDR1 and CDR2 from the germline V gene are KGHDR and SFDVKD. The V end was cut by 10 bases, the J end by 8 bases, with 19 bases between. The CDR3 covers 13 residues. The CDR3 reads CATKSTGEGGYTF. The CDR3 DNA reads TGTGCCACTAAATCGACAGGAGAGGGGGGCTACACCTTC.

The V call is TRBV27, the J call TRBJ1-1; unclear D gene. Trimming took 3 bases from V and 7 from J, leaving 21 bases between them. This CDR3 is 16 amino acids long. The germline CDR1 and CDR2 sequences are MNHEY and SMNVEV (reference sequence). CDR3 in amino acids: CASSFQGGRITNEAFF. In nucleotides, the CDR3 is TGTGCCAGCAGTTTCCAAGGTGGCAGGATAACAAATGAAGCTTTCTTT.

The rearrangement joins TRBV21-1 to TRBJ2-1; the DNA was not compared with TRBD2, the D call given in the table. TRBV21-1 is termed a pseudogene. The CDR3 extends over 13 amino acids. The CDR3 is CASSKGGGAEQFF. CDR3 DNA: TGTGCCAGCAGCAAAGGCGGCGGGGCAGAGCAGTTCTTC.

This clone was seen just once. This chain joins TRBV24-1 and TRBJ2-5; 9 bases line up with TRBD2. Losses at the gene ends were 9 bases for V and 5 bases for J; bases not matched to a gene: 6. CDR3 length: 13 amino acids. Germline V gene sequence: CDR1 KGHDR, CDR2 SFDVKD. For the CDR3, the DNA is TGTGCCACCGCTAGCGGGATGTTGGAGACCCAGTACTTC. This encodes CATASGMLETQYF.

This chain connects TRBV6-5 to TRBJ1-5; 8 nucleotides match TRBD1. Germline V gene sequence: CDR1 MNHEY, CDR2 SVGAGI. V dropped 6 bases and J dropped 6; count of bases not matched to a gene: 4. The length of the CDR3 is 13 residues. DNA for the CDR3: TGTGCCAGCAGAGACAGGGGAACTCAGCCCCAGCATTTT. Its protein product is CASRDRGTQPQHF.

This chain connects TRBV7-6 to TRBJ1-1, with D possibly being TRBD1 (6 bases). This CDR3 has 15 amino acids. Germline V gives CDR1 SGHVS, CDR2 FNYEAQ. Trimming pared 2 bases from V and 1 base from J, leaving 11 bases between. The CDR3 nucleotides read TGTGCCAGCAGCTTATACTTACAGGGGAACACTGAAGCTTTCTTT. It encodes CASSLYLQGNTEAFF. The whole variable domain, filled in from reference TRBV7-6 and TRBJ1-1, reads GAGVSQSPRYKVTKRGQDVALRCDPISGHVSLYWYRQALGQGPEFLTYFNYEAQQDKSGLPNDRFSAERPEGSISTLTIQRTEQRDSAMYRCASSLYLQGNTEAFFGQGTRLTVV.

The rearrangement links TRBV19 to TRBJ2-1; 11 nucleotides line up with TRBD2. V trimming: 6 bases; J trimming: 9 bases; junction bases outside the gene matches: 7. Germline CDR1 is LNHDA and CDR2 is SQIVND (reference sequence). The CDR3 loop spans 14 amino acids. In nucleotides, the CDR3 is TGTGCCAGTAGGACTAGCGGGATTTTCAGTGAGCAGTTCTTC. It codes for CASRTSGIFSEQFF.

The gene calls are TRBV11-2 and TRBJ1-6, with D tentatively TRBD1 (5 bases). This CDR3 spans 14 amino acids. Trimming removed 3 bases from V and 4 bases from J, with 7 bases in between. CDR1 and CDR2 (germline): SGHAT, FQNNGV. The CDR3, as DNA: TGTGCCAGCAGCTTTCGACAGTATAATTCACCCCTCCACTTT. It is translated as CASSFRQYNSPLHF.

CDR3 DNA: TGTGCCAGCAGCACCCTGACAGGGGGCCCAACCCAGACCACCCGCACAGATACGCAGTATTTT. Protein: CASSTLTGGPTQTTRTDTQYF. This chain uses TRBV7-9 with TRBJ2-3, with 10 bases aligning to TRBD1. The CDR3 extends over 21 amino acids. J was trimmed by 1 base and V by 5 bases; bases with no gene match: 21. Germline V gene lookup returns CDR1 SEHNR and CDR2 FQNEAQ (reference sequence).

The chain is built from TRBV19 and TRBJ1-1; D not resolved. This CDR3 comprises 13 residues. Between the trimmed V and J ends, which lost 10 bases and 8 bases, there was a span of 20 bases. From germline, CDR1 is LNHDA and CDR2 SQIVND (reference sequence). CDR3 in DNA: TGTGCCACCACTAGTCCTTCTGGGTCAGAAGCTTTCTTT. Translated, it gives CATTSPSGSEAFF.

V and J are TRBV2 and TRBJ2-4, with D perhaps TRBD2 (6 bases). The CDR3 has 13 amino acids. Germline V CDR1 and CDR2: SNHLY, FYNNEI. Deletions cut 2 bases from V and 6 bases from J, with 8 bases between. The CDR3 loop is CASSERRGNIQYF. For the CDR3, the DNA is TGTGCCAGCAGTGAAAGGAGGGGAAACATTCAGTACTTC.

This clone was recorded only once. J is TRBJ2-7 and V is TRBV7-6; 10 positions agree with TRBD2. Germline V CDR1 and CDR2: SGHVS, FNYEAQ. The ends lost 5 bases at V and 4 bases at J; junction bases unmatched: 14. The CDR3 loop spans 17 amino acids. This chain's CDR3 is CASSQASGRAGNYEQYF. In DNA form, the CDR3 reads TGTGCCAGCAGCCAGGCAAGCGGGAGGGCCGGGAATTACGAGCAGTACTTC.

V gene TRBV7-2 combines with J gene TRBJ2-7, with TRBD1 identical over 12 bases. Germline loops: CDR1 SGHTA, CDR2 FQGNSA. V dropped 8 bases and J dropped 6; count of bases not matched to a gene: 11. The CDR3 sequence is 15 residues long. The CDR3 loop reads CASRAPGQGATEQYF. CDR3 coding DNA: TGTGCCAGCCGGGCCCCGGGACAGGGGGCGACCGAGCAGTACTTC.